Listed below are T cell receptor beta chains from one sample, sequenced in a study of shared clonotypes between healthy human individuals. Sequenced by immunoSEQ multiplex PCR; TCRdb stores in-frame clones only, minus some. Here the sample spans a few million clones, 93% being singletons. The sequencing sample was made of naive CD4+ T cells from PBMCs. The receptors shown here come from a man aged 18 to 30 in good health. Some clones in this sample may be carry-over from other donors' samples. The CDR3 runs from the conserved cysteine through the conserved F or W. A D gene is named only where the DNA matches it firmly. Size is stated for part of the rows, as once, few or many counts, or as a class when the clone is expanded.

CDR3: CASSRGQERSYEQYF
DNA: TGCGCCAGCAGCAGGGGACAGGAGCGAAGCTACGAGCAGTACTTC
J: TRBJ2-7
V: TRBV5-1
D: TRBD1
size: once

CDR3: CASSEQTGGVTEAFF
DNA: TGCGCCAGCAGCGAACAGACAGGGGGCGTCACTGAAGCTTTCTTT
J: TRBJ1-1
V: TRBV5-1
D: TRBD1
size: NA

CDR3: CASMAGAAYEQYF
DNA: TGTGCCAGCATGGCGGGAGCAGCCTACGAGCAGTACTTC
J: TRBJ2-7
V: TRBV2
D: TRBD2
size: NA

CDR3: CASSLRTSGNHNEQFF
DNA: TGCGCCAGCAGCTTGAGGACTAGCGGGAATCACAATGAGCAGTTCTTC
J: TRBJ2-1
V: TRBV5-1
D: TRBD2
size: NA

CDR3: CASSLGGEAFF
DNA: TGTGCCAGCAGCTTGGGGGGGGAGGCTTTCTTT
J: TRBJ1-1
V: TRBV5-4
D: NA
size: NA

CDR3: CASSLFPGLSYEQYF
DNA: TGTGCCAGCAGCTTGTTCCCAGGACTCTCCTACGAGCAGTACTTC
J: TRBJ2-7
V: TRBV5-4
D: NA
size: NA

CDR3: CASSGDPIGYTF
DNA: TGTGCCAGCAGCGGCGATCCGATCGGCTACACCTTC
J: TRBJ1-2
V: TRBV2
D: NA
size: NA

CDR3: CSAGGSGANVLTF
DNA: TGCAGCGCCGGGGGGTCTGGGGCCAACGTCCTGACTTTC
J: TRBJ2-6
V: TRBV29-1
D: TRBD2
size: NA

CDR3: CASSLPTDTQYF
DNA: TGTGCCAGCAGCCTTCCAACAGATACGCAGTATTTT
J: TRBJ2-3
V: TRBV28
D: NA
size: NA

CDR3: CASSLVGTFYSNQPQHF
DNA: TGTGCCAGCAGCTTAGTTGGGACATTCTATAGCAATCAGCCCCAGCATTTT
J: TRBJ1-5
V: TRBV7-2
D: NA
size: NA

CDR3: CASSLWVSDTQYF
DNA: TGCGCCAGCAGCTTATGGGTTTCAGATACGCAGTATTTT
J: TRBJ2-3
V: TRBV5-1
D: NA
size: once

CDR3: CASSLTSGDTDTQYF
DNA: TGCGCCAGCAGCTTGACTAGCGGGGACACAGATACGCAGTATTTT
J: TRBJ2-3
V: TRBV5-1
D: TRBD2
size: NA

CDR3: CASSGTGEATNIQYF
DNA: TGCGCCAGCAGCGGAACAGGGGAAGCGACAAACATTCAGTACTTC
J: TRBJ2-4
V: TRBV5-1
D: TRBD1
size: NA

CDR3: CAWSTGPDGYTF
DNA: TGTGCCTGGAGTACCGGACCGGATGGCTACACCTTC
J: TRBJ1-2
V: TRBV30
D: NA
size: NA

CDR3: CASSERPATDTQYF
DNA: TGTGCCAGCAGTGAGCGGCCCGCCACAGATACGCAGTATTTT
J: TRBJ2-3
V: TRBV6-1
D: NA
size: NA

CDR3: CASSLGRNTEAFF
DNA: TGTGCCAGCAGCTTAGGGCGGAACACTGAAGCTTTCTTT
J: TRBJ1-1
V: TRBV11-1
D: NA
size: NA

CDR3: CASSLTTRPPAGELFF
DNA: TGTGCCAGCAGCTTAACGACTAGACCCCCAGCCGGGGAGCTGTTTTTT
J: TRBJ2-2
V: TRBV7-3
D: NA
size: once

CDR3: CASSLSTGATYEQYF
DNA: TGTGCCAGCAGCTTAAGTACAGGGGCCACCTACGAGCAGTACTTC
J: TRBJ2-7
V: TRBV7-8
D: TRBD1
size: NA

CDR3: CASSVRTGTDTQYF
DNA: TGTGCCAGCAGCGTAAGGACAGGCACAGATACGCAGTATTTT
J: TRBJ2-3
V: TRBV9
D: NA
size: NA

CDR3: CASSRYLGSLYNEQFF
DNA: TGTGCCAGCAGCAGGTACCTAGGGTCCCTCTACAATGAGCAGTTCTTC
J: TRBJ2-1
V: TRBV7-9
D: NA
size: NA

CDR3: CASSPVGMAGGRNIQYF
DNA: TGTGCCAGCAGCCCAGTGGGAATGGCCGGGGGCCGGAACATTCAGTACTTC
J: TRBJ2-4
V: TRBV7-2
D: NA
size: NA

CDR3: CASSLAGGRDQETQYF
DNA: TGTGCCAGCAGCTTAGCCGGCGGGAGGGACCAAGAGACCCAGTACTTC
J: TRBJ2-5
V: TRBV11-2
D: TRBD2
size: NA

CDR3: CASSIPPLSGTSGELFF
DNA: TGTGCCAGTAGTATCCCCCCACTTAGCGGGACGTCCGGGGAGCTGTTTTTT
J: TRBJ2-2
V: TRBV19
D: TRBD2
size: NA

CDR3: CASRADPVNTEAFF
DNA: TGTGCCAGCAGGGCAGACCCAGTGAACACTGAAGCTTTCTTT
J: TRBJ1-1
V: TRBV6-1
D: NA
size: NA

CDR3: CASSGKSSASYEQYF
DNA: TGTGCCAGCAGTGGGAAGTCTAGCGCCTCCTACGAGCAGTACTTC
J: TRBJ2-7
V: TRBV6-1
D: NA
size: NA

CDR3: CASSLLQETQYF
DNA: TGTGCCAGCAGCCTCCTCCAAGAGACCCAGTACTTC
J: TRBJ2-5
V: TRBV7-2
D: NA
size: NA